This T cell receptor beta chain was sequenced in a study of cytomegalovirus exposure and HLA in healthy donors. Study results and limitations: A later examination showed that TCR association rates differed by HLA locus, with DRB1 most and HLA-C fewest.

Each donor was nominally healthy when sampled (though unrecorded immune exposures were likely). On this clone itself: Its specificity is not known.

PCR used 60 Vbeta primers and 13 Jbeta primers. TCRdb's table, derived via immunoSEQ multiplex PCR, lists solely in-frame clones and lacks some. The repertoire holds 170,000 or so clones, with less than 85% as singletons. This clonotype was sampled from a boy aged 10-17 years in good health and CMV-seronegative. Sequenced: PBMCs.

In DNA form, the CDR3 reads TGCGCCAGCAGCCAAAGCGGGACGGCCATCAATGAGCAGTTCTTC. This codes for CASSQSGTAINEQFF. This chain links TRBV4-1 with TRBJ2-1; 7 nucleotides align to TRBD2. Unmatched junction bases numbered 7, after V lost 2 bases and J lost 6 bases. CDR3 length: 15 amino acids. Germline CDR1 is MGHRA and CDR2 is YSYEKL.